The table lists the clone carrying this T cell receptor beta chain with a few counts. Antigen unknown. This specimen belongs to a study of blood T cells in healthy people across ages. With a J-beta primer mix and a sample-barcoded 5' primer, a second PCR ran roughly 7 to 11 cycles. Each cDNA molecule carried a tag from a template-switch adaptor that contained 12 random nucleotides. TCRdb re-called the 5' RACE reads with MiXCR, one entry per CDR3 protein. The sample shows some 850,000 distinct CDR3 sequences, roughly 24% of them seen only once. Findings and caveats of the study: With donor CMV status unknown, expanded clonotype changes were possibly confounded.

These same data were also listed under a study on T cells of mothers and their children.

The sample consisted of blood. The source of this sequence is a boy aged 5 to 17 in good health.

Written as DNA, the CDR3 is TGTGCCAGCAGCTTGAGGAGGGATTCCTATGGCTACACCTTC. Translating gives CASSLRRDSYGYTF. The gene calls are TRBV7-9 and TRBJ1-2; D uncertain. V was clipped by 3 bases and J by 4 bases, with 12 bases between them. Germline V gene lookup returns CDR1 SEHNR and CDR2 FQNEAQ (reference sequence). This CDR3 has 14 amino acids.